Listed below are T cell receptor beta chains from one sample, sequenced in a study of graft-versus-host responses after intestinal transplantation. These receptors' targets are unknown. Sequencing was performed with immunoSEQ multiplex PCR; in TCRdb, only in-frame clones are kept and a portion is missing. The sample lists fewer than 130,000 clones; just under 95% were seen once. Sequences were derived from unstimulated CD8+ T cells sorted from spleen or lymph node cells, sampled before intestinal transplant. The receptors come from a human donor who received an intestinal transplant. The CDR3 runs from the conserved cysteine through the conserved F or W. Each record gives: D gene, V gene, clone size, CDR3 length, J gene, CDR3 protein, CDR3 DNA. The D gene is left open where the match is weak. Some rows mark clone size as missing; the rest say once, few, many or name a class of expanded clone.

D: -; V: TRBV14; size: -; length: 12; J: TRBJ2-1; CDR3: CASSPLGNEQFF; DNA: TGTGCCAGCAGCCCCCTGGGGAATGAGCAGTTCTTC
D: -; V: TRBV6-1; size: -; length: 14; J: TRBJ1-5; CDR3: CACGTKYSNQPQHF; DNA: TGTGCCTGTGGGACAAAGTATAGCAATCAGCCCCAGCATTTT
D: TRBD2; V: TRBV4-1; size: -; length: 14; J: TRBJ2-2; CDR3: CASSQSGGTGELFF; DNA: TGCGCCAGCAGCCAATCGGGGGGGACCGGGGAGCTGTTTTTT
D: TRBD1; V: TRBV28; size: -; length: 16; J: TRBJ1-2; CDR3: CASSLGVRDRAYGYTF; DNA: TGTGCCAGCAGTTTGGGTGTTAGGGACAGGGCCTATGGCTACACCTTC
D: -; V: TRBV11-3; size: -; length: 15; J: TRBJ2-7; CDR3: CASSLNTGSDYEQYF; DNA: TGTGCCAGCAGCTTAAACACAGGGTCCGACTACGAGCAGTACTTC
D: -; V: TRBV6-1; size: -; length: 14; J: TRBJ2-7; CDR3: CASRGEADLYEQYF; DNA: TGTGCCAGCAGGGGGGAGGCGGACCTCTACGAGCAGTACTTC
D: -; V: TRBV7-9; size: -; length: 16; J: TRBJ2-2; CDR3: CASSADAGPNTGELFF; DNA: TGTGCCAGCAGCGCCGACGCGGGACCGAACACCGGGGAGCTGTTTTTT
D: TRBD2; V: TRBV5-1; size: -; length: 16; J: TRBJ2-1; CDR3: CASSLPSAGDYNEQFF; DNA: TGCGCCAGCAGCCTCCCCTCAGCGGGAGACTACAATGAGCAGTTCTTC
D: TRBD1; V: TRBV9; size: -; length: 13; J: TRBJ2-7; CDR3: CASSAGQDYEQYF; DNA: TGTGCCAGCAGCGCCGGACAGGACTACGAGCAGTACTTC
D: -; V: TRBV11-2; size: -; length: 12; J: TRBJ2-1; CDR3: CASSLEGVEQFF; DNA: TGTGCCAGCAGCTTAGAAGGGGTTGAGCAGTTCTTC
D: TRBD1; V: TRBV11-2; size: -; length: 16; J: TRBJ2-7; CDR3: CASRTGTGPLVFEQYF; DNA: TGTGCCAGCAGAACCGGGACAGGACCCCTAGTGTTCGAGCAGTACTTC
D: -; V: TRBV7-3; size: -; length: 13; J: TRBJ2-1; CDR3: CASSLDSYNEQFF; DNA: TGTGCCAGCAGCTTAGACTCCTACAATGAGCAGTTCTTC
D: TRBD1; V: TRBV5-5; size: -; length: 15; J: TRBJ2-7; CDR3: CASSLWTGGGYEQYF; DNA: TGTGCCAGCAGCTTGTGGACAGGGGGCGGCTACGAGCAGTACTTC
D: -; V: TRBV10-3; size: -; length: 12; J: TRBJ2-3; CDR3: CAISEGDPIQYF; DNA: TGTGCCATCAGTGAGGGGGACCCAATACAGTATTTT
D: -; V: TRBV28; size: -; length: 15; J: TRBJ2-3; CDR3: CASTTVGPLADTQYF; DNA: TGTGCCAGCACTACAGTCGGCCCTCTCGCAGATACGCAGTATTTT
D: -; V: TRBV18; size: -; length: 12; J: TRBJ2-1; CDR3: CASSPWDRPEFF; DNA: TGTGCCAGCTCACCGTGGGACCGACCGGAGTTCTTC
D: -; V: TRBV19; size: -; length: 13; J: TRBJ2-1; CDR3: CASSTTGYNEQFF; DNA: TGTGCCAGTAGTACTACAGGGTACAATGAGCAGTTCTTC
D: -; V: TRBV13; size: -; length: 13; J: TRBJ2-7; CDR3: CASSQGLSYEQYF; DNA: TGTGCCAGCAGCCAGGGACTCTCCTACGAGCAGTACTTC
D: TRBD1; V: TRBV27; size: -; length: 16; J: TRBJ1-4; CDR3: CASSLTGGWGNEKLFF; DNA: TGTGCCAGCAGCTTGACAGGGGGCTGGGGTAATGAAAAACTGTTTTTT
D: -; V: TRBV29-1; size: -; length: 13; J: TRBJ1-5; CDR3: CSATVASNQPQHF; DNA: TGCAGCGCAACAGTCGCTAGCAATCAGCCCCAGCATTTT
D: -; V: TRBV2; size: -; length: 17; J: TRBJ1-1; CDR3: CASSADRPNIMNTEAFF; DNA: TGTGCCAGCTCGGCCGACAGGCCCAACATAATGAACACTGAAGCTTTCTTT
D: TRBD2; V: TRBV30; size: -; length: 15; J: TRBJ2-3; CDR3: CAWSLAGGSTDTQYF; DNA: TGTGCCTGGAGTCTAGCGGGAGGGAGCACAGATACGCAGTATTTT
D: -; V: TRBV5-4; size: -; length: 14; J: TRBJ2-7; CDR3: CASSSMRLEREQYF; DNA: TGTGCCAGCAGCTCCATGCGACTAGAAAGGGAGCAGTACTTC
D: TRBD2; V: TRBV4-1; size: -; length: 15; J: TRBJ2-7; CDR3: CASSPGTSGVYEQYF; DNA: TGCGCCAGCAGCCCCGGGACTAGCGGAGTTTACGAGCAGTACTTC
D: -; V: TRBV7-7; size: -; length: 12; J: TRBJ2-5; CDR3: CASPRREETQYF; DNA: TGTGCCTCACCTCGAAGGGAAGAGACCCAGTACTTC
D: TRBD1; V: TRBV9; size: -; length: 15; J: TRBJ2-1; CDR3: CASSGKPGQYNEQFF; DNA: TGTGCCAGCAGCGGCAAACCGGGACAGTACAATGAGCAGTTCTTC
D: TRBD1; V: TRBV28; size: -; length: 15; J: TRBJ1-5; CDR3: CASSLQGQGGQPQHF; DNA: TGTGCCAGCAGTTTACAGGGACAGGGGGGTCAGCCCCAGCATTTT
D: -; V: TRBV19; size: -; length: 13; J: TRBJ2-7; CDR3: CASSATGSYEQYF; DNA: TGTGCCAGTAGTGCGACGGGGTCCTACGAGCAGTACTTC
D: -; V: TRBV19; size: -; length: 15; J: TRBJ2-2; CDR3: CASTPPWTSTGELFF; DNA: TGTGCCAGTACTCCCCCCTGGACATCCACCGGGGAGCTGTTTTTT
D: TRBD2; V: TRBV6-5; size: -; length: 15; J: TRBJ2-1; CDR3: CASSRTSGRGDEQFF; DNA: TGTGCCAGCAGCAGAACTAGCGGACGGGGGGATGAGCAGTTCTTC
D: -; V: TRBV28; size: once; length: 12; J: TRBJ2-4; CDR3: CASSPTKNIQYF; DNA: TGTGCCAGCAGTCCGACCAAAAACATTCAGTACTTC
D: -; V: TRBV2; size: -; length: 13; J: TRBJ2-7; CDR3: CACSRGTAYEQYF; DNA: TGTGCCTGCAGTCGCGGGACGGCATACGAGCAGTACTTC
D: TRBD2; V: TRBV29-1; size: once; length: 14; J: TRBJ2-3; CDR3: CSVVTSGSSDTQYF; DNA: TGCAGCGTTGTTACTAGCGGGAGTTCGGATACGCAGTATTTT
D: -; V: TRBV5-1; size: -; length: 14; J: TRBJ1-2; CDR3: CASSLTGSNYGYTF; DNA: TGCGCCAGCAGCTTAACAGGGTCAAACTATGGCTACACCTTC
D: TRBD2; V: TRBV9; size: -; length: 15; J: TRBJ2-7; CDR3: CASSVGRGAGYEQYF; DNA: TGTGCCAGCAGCGTAGGGCGGGGGGCGGGCTACGAGCAGTACTTC
D: TRBD1; V: TRBV19; size: once; length: 16; J: TRBJ1-2; CDR3: CASSKLRTGGPYGYTF; DNA: TGTGCCAGTAGCAAATTAAGGACAGGCGGGCCCTATGGCTACACCTTC
D: -; V: TRBV7-9; size: -; length: 18; J: TRBJ2-2; CDR3: CASSRPLIGEGHTGELFF; DNA: TGTGCCAGCAGCCGCCCTCTCATCGGGGAAGGACACACCGGGGAGCTGTTTTTT
D: -; V: TRBV28; size: -; length: 14; J: TRBJ1-5; CDR3: CASSPEFSNQPQHF; DNA: TGTGCCAGCAGTCCCGAGTTTAGCAATCAGCCCCAGCATTTT